A single T cell receptor beta chain is shown here with its context. This record comes from a study of cytomegalovirus exposure and HLA in healthy donors. This CDR3 contains 11 residues. V was trimmed by 5 bases and J by 2 bases, leaving 3 bases between them. Germline CDR1 reads GTSNPN; CDR2 reads SVGIG (reference sequence). Vbeta (60) and Jbeta (13) primers were used in the PCR. Assay used: immunoSEQ multiplex PCR; TCRdb lists only in-frame clones, some missing. The sample contains about 140,000 clones, roughly 76% of which appear only once. Sequenced material: PBMCs. J is TRBJ2-2 and V is TRBV30; no clear D gene. The TCR sequence derives from a female donor in good health and CMV-seronegative. CDR3: CAWLNTGELFF. The DNA for the CDR3 is TGTGCCTGGCTAAACACCGGGGAGCTGTTTTTT.